This T cell receptor (beta chain) was captured by sequencing in a study of PD-1 blockade in classical Hodgkin lymphoma. This clone has a single count. The time point here: cycle 4 day 1 (C4D1), after 6 weeks of nivolumab. In every patient, relapse followed autologous stem cell transplantation, while exposure to brentuximab vedotin differed. Some clones are missing from TCRdb's copy, which holds only in-frame ones; the method was immunoSEQ multiplex PCR. Seen here are 90,000 to 100,000 clones, approximately 78% observed once, and the top ten hold about 9%. Trimming took off 5 bases at V and 1 base at J, with 11 bases between the two ends. The length of the CDR3 is 14 residues. Germline V lookup: CDR1 SGHTA, CDR2 FQGNSA.

The receptor was isolated from a human donor with classical Hodgkin lymphoma. Sequences were derived from peripheral blood mononuclear cells (PBMCs), sampled before the fourth cycle of nivolumab. The gene calls are TRBV7-2 and TRBJ1-1, with D perhaps matching TRBD1 (6 bases). CDR3 protein: CASSPHRANTEAFF. The CDR3 coding sequence is TGTGCCAGCAGCCCCCACAGGGCGAACACTGAAGCTTTCTTT. The complete variable domain, with remaining parts taken from reference TRBV7-2 and TRBJ1-1, reads GAGVSQSPSNKVTEKGKDVELRCDPISGHTALYWYRQSLGQGLEFLIYFQGNSAPDKSGLPSDRFSAERTGGSVSTLTIQRTQQEDSAVYLCASSPHRANTEAFFGQGTRLTVV.